The 6 T cell receptor beta chains below come from one sample, sequenced in a study of T-cell reconstitution after alpha-beta-depleted transplantation in children. The TCRbeta library incorporated unique molecular identifiers. TCRdb independently ran MiXCR on the PCR reads; one entry per CDR3 protein. The sample contains around 370,000 distinct CDR3 sequences, about a tenth of which appear only once. Sequencing used PBMCs from the stem cell graft donor, obtained from the stem cell graft. These receptors were collected from a human donor who donated a stem cell graft to a child with acute lymphoblastic leukemia.

This clonotype was seen a handful of times. V and J are TRBV4-3 and TRBJ2-2; D gene unclear. V was pared by 3 bases and J by 5 bases, with 19 bases between. The V gene's germline CDR1 is LGHNA and CDR2 YSLEER. The CDR3 runs to 17 residues. The CDR3 region has the DNA TGCGCCAGCAGCCATTGGACCGAGCTTTTTGGGACCGGGGAGCTGTTTTTT. It translates to CASSHWTELFGTGELFF.

This clonotype came up a few times. The chain employs TRBV7-2 and TRBJ2-1, with 10 bases lining up with TRBD2. J was trimmed by 7 bases and V by 8 bases; bases with no gene match: 17. CDR1 is SGHTA and CDR2 is FQGNSA in the germline V gene. This CDR3 spans 17 amino acids. The CDR3 DNA follows: TGTGCCAGCGAGAGTTTAGAATTCTGGACTAGCGGTAATGAGCAGTTCTTC. Translated, it gives CASESLEFWTSGNEQFF.

The gene calls are TRBV20-1 and TRBJ2-1, with TRBD2 matching 8 bases. V lost 6 bases to trimming and J lost 6 bases; unmatched junction nucleotides: 10. This CDR3 has 14 residues. CDR1 and CDR2 from the germline V gene are DFQATT and SNEGSKA (reference sequence). CDR3 loop: CSAPLAAGGNEQFF. CDR3 coding DNA: TGCAGTGCCCCTCTAGCGGCGGGGGGCAATGAGCAGTTCTTC.

The V gene is TRBV20-1, the J gene TRBJ2-1, with D maybe TRBD1 (7 bases). Trimming cost V 3 bases and J 7 bases, with 34 bases left between them. This CDR3 spans 20 amino acids. Germline lookup yields CDR1 DFQATT and CDR2 SNEGSKA (reference sequence). DNA of the CDR3: TGCAGTGCTAGCCATCCTACGGCGGGGACGAGAGGGGGCCCGTGGAATGAGCAGTTCTTC. It codes for CSASHPTAGTRGGPWNEQFF.

The V and J genes are TRBV7-6 and TRBJ1-1; D is unclear. The CDR3 spans 21 residues. Trimming removed 2 bases at V and 0 bases at J, with 28 bases between. Germline-derived CDR1 and CDR2 are SGHVS and FNYEAQ. Written as DNA, the CDR3 is TGTGCCAGCAGCTTAATGCTACAAGCGCGCACAGCATGGGTCATGAACACTGAAGCTTTCTTT. Residues: CASSLMLQARTAWVMNTEAFF.

The rearrangement uses TRBV5-8 and TRBJ2-3, with D perhaps TRBD2 (6 bases). Germline-derived CDR1 and CDR2 are SGHTS and YDEGEE. Trimming removed 3 bases at V and 4 bases at J, with 12 bases between. CDR3 length: 14 residues. CDR3 region: CASSSLGRPDTQYF. The CDR3 DNA is TGTGCCAGCAGCTCCTTAGGGAGGCCAGATACGCAGTATTTT.